Shown below are 19 T cell receptor beta chains from a single sample sequenced in a study of blood T cell repertoires in COVID-19. Generated by immunoSEQ multiplex PCR, the TCRdb table keeps only in-frame clones and is missing some. The sample has about 110,000 clones, about 72% seen once; the top ten hold 7.6%. Specimen: peripheral blood. The receptors were sampled from a woman aged 55 to 70 with acute or convalescent COVID-19.

This chain joins TRBV7-8 and TRBJ2-7, with 10 positions matching TRBD1. V shed 4 bases, J shed 10 bases, and the junction held 7 bases outside the gene matches. There are 13 residues in the CDR3. The germline V gene has CDR1 SGHVS and CDR2 FQNEAQ. CDR3: CASSSSRDRGQYF. CDR3 in DNA: TGTGCCAGCAGCTCATCCCGGGACAGGGGACAGTACTTC.

The chain is built from TRBV10-3 and TRBJ1-2, with a tentative D call TRBD1 (5 bases). CDR1 and CDR2 from the germline V gene are ENHRY and SYGVKD. V gave up 4 bases and J gave up 7 bases, with 13 bases separating them. The CDR3 is 13 residues long. The CDR3 region has the DNA TGTGCCATCAGTGGTGGAGGGGAGGGTGGCTACACCTTC. Encoded protein: CAISGGGEGGYTF.

The genes are TRBV9 and TRBJ1-1; D unresolved. The CDR3 loop spans 13 amino acids. Trimming shortened V by 1 base and J by 0 bases, and 4 bases separated the two germline ends. The germline V gene encodes CDR1 SGDLS and CDR2 YYNGEE. DNA of the CDR3: TGTGCCAGCAGCGTATATTTGAACACTGAAGCTTTCTTT. Amino acid sequence: CASSVYLNTEAFF.

V and J are TRBV24-1 and TRBJ1-3, with 8 bases aligning to TRBD1. Germline CDR1 is KGHDR and CDR2 is SFDVKD. The CDR3 runs 19 residues. V shed 3 bases and J 2 bases; nucleotides not matched to a gene: 14. The CDR3 DNA reads TGTGCCACCAGTGATGTGGACAGGGTAAGGGCGGTCACTGGAAACACCATATATTTT. This sequence encodes CATSDVDRVRAVTGNTIYF.

As DNA, the CDR3 is TGTGCCAGCAATGGGGACAGTGGAAACACCATATATTTT. It translates to CASNGDSGNTIYF. The V and J genes are TRBV6-5 and TRBJ1-3, with TRBD1 matching 7 bases. Germline assignment: CDR1 MNHEY and CDR2 SVGAGI. V lost 7 bases to trimming and J lost 3 bases; unmatched junction nucleotides: 3. The CDR3 runs to 13 residues.

This chain connects TRBV27 to TRBJ2-2, with 7 positions matching TRBD2. The trim removed 8 bases at V and 2 bases at J, leaving 5 bases unmatched. CDR1 is MNHEY and CDR2 is SMNVEV in the germline V gene (reference sequence). This CDR3 has 14 residues. The CDR3 protein is CASGRLANTGELFF. CDR3 DNA sequence: TGTGCCAGCGGGAGACTAGCCAACACCGGGGAGCTGTTTTTT.

The rearrangement links TRBV5-1 to TRBJ2-5, with 9 nucleotides matching TRBD1. In germline, CDR1 is SGHRS, CDR2 YFSETQ. The CDR3 is 15 residues long. V lost 2 bases, J lost 0 bases, and 2 bases stayed unmatched. CDR3 sequence: CASSLQGAYQETQYF. CDR3 bases: TGCGCCAGCAGCTTACAGGGGGCGTACCAAGAGACCCAGTACTTC.

The chain uses TRBV3-1 (or the pseudogene TRBV3-2) and TRBJ2-5, with 10 nucleotides matching TRBD1. The V segment lost 4 bases and the J segment 4 bases; nucleotides outside the gene matches: 3. Germline V CDR1 and CDR2: LGHDT, YNNKEL (reference sequence). The CDR3 is made up of 14 amino acids. The CDR3 sequence is CASSLRTGGETQYF. CDR3 in DNA: TGTGCCAGCAGCCTCCGGACAGGGGGAGAGACCCAGTACTTC.

V gene TRBV5-6 combines with J gene TRBJ2-3; 12 positions match TRBD2. The CDR3 totals 18 residues. The V gene end was trimmed by 1 base and the J gene end by 1 base; junction bases not matched to a gene: 7. In germline, CDR1 is SGHDT, CDR2 YYEEEE. In DNA form, the CDR3 reads TGTGCCAGCAGCTTGAGGACTAGCGGGACCATCCGCACAGATACGCAGTATTTT. As protein: CASSLRTSGTIRTDTQYF.

The J gene is TRBJ2-2, the V gene TRBV12-3 or TRBV12-4, with 8 bases that match TRBD2. With 5 bases clipped from V and 6 bases from J, the junction kept 2 bases outside the gene matches. CDR3 length: 13 amino acids. The CDR3 spells CASSHGGAGELFF. The CDR3 nucleotides read TGTGCCAGCAGTCACGGGGGGGCCGGGGAGCTGTTTTTT.

V usage is TRBV24-1 and J usage is TRBJ2-5, with D unclear. V was shortened by 5 bases and J by 5 bases, with 17 bases between the two germline ends. This CDR3 is built from 15 residues. Germline-derived CDR1 and CDR2 are KGHDR and SFDVKD. Here the CDR3 DNA reads TGTGCCACCAGTGGCGTCCATACCCCGCGGGAGACCCAGTACTTC. Translated: CATSGVHTPRETQYF.

The chain couples TRBV5-1 to TRBJ1-3; tentative D call: TRBD1 (5 bases). This CDR3 is built from 17 residues. Germline CDR1 SGHRS, CDR2 YFSETQ. V shed 4 bases and J shed 1 base, with 18 bases lying between them. The CDR3 DNA reads as TGCGCCAGCAGCGTTGGGGATCCAGGGTCATCTGGAAACACCATATATTTT. It codes for CASSVGDPGSSGNTIYF.

The rearrangement uses TRBV7-2 and TRBJ1-5; D perhaps matches TRBD1 (6 bases). V was clipped by 0 bases and J by 2 bases, with 8 bases between them. Germline lookup yields CDR1 SGHTA and CDR2 FQGNSA. The CDR3 contains 15 residues. CDR3 nucleotides: TGTGCCAGCAGCTTAGCCAGGGGTGGCAATCAGCCCCAGCATTTT. Translated, it gives CASSLARGGNQPQHF.

The chain has TRBV7-9 and TRBJ1-1, with a possible D match to TRBD1 (6 bases). Germline V lookup: CDR1 SEHNR, CDR2 FQNEAQ (reference sequence). The CDR3 extends over 13 amino acids. V was cut by 5 bases and J by 1 base, with 8 bases left in between. This CDR3 is CASSQQGNTEAFF. CDR3 DNA sequence: TGTGCCAGCAGCCAACAGGGGAACACTGAAGCTTTCTTT.

In regard to this clone: Other nucleotide sequences in the sample specify the same CDR3. The rearrangement uses TRBV2 and TRBJ1-5; D possibly corresponds to TRBD1 (6 bases). Between the trimmed V and J ends, which lost 6 bases and 4 bases, there was a span of 10 bases. CDR3 length: 13 amino acids. Germline CDR1 SNHLY, CDR2 FYNNEI. In DNA form, the CDR3 reads TGTGCCAGCAGAAGTACAGGGAATCAGCCCCAGCATTTT. Its protein product is CASRSTGNQPQHF. Together with reference TRBV2 and TRBJ1-5, the CDR3 gives the full variable domain: EPEVTQTPSHQVTQMGQEVILRCVPISNHLYFYWYRQILGQKVEFLVSFYNNEISEKSEIFDDQFSVERPDGSNFTLKIRSTKLEDSAMYFCASRSTGNQPQHFGDGTRLSIL.

The rearrangement uses TRBV2 and TRBJ2-5; D is perhaps TRBD1 (5 bases). The CDR3 spans 13 residues. Trimming cost V 5 bases and J 4 bases, with 11 bases left between them. Germline V gene data show CDR1 as SNHLY and CDR2 as FYNNEI. The CDR3 DNA sequence: TGTGCCAGCAGTAGACAGACGATAGAGACCCAGTACTTC. Translating gives CASSRQTIETQYF.

This sequence joins TRBV16 and TRBJ1-5; D uncertain. The V and J ends lost 5 bases and 6 bases respectively, with 11 bases between them. The germline V gene encodes CDR1 KGHSY and CDR2 FQNENV. This CDR3 has 13 residues. The CDR3 region is CASSAASTQPQHF. The CDR3 nucleotides are TGTGCCAGCAGCGCGGCGTCTACTCAGCCCCAGCATTTT.

The chain couples TRBV5-6 to TRBJ1-5; 8 positions agree with TRBD1. Germline values: CDR1 SGHDT, CDR2 YYEEEE. The CDR3 totals 16 residues. The V gene end was trimmed by 2 bases and the J gene end by 1 base; junction bases not matched to a gene: 5. CDR3 sequence: CASSFRTGRSNQPQHF. The CDR3 DNA follows: TGTGCCAGCAGCTTTAGGACAGGGAGAAGCAATCAGCCCCAGCATTTT.

This clone was recorded a few times. This chain connects TRBV6-7 to TRBJ1-5, with a tentative D call TRBD1 (5 bases). TRBV6-7 is assigned to the ORF class and has an uncertain function. This CDR3 is built from 16 residues. V gave up 7 bases and J gave up 4 bases, with 20 bases separating them. The CDR3 sequence is CASNGWAGKVNQPQHF. Written as DNA, the CDR3 is TGTGCCAGCAACGGGTGGGCAGGGAAGGTGAATCAGCCCCAGCATTTT.